These T cell receptor beta chains were read from a single sample in a study of technical replicates of blood from a few donors. The table came from immunoSEQ multiplex PCR; TCRdb's copy has only in-frame clones and leaves some out. The profile shows some 80,000 clones, almost 96% of them singletons. Material for sequencing was T cells isolated from PBMCs. The receptors stem from a human donor in good health. The CDR3 runs from the conserved cysteine through the conserved F or W. The D gene is left open where the match is weak. Expanded clones are given a class, and other clones once, few, many or no size at all.

.	TRBV9	TRBJ2-1	17	TRBD2	TGTGCCAGCAGTCAGACCGGGACTAGTGTTTGGTACAATGAGCAGTTCTTC	CASSQTGTSVWYNEQFF
.	TRBV6-6	TRBJ1-2	13	.	TGTGCCAGCAGCTACAGGGACTCCTATGGCTACACCTTC	CASSYRDSYGYTF
.	TRBV4-1	TRBJ2-7	16	.	TGCGCCAGCAGCCATAGTCTAGCAGATAAATTCTACGAGCAGTACTTC	CASSHSLADKFYEQYF
few	TRBV4-2	TRBJ2-7	15	.	TGTGCCAGCAGCCAAGATAGGCAGGGCGGCTACGAGCAGTACTTC	CASSQDRQGGYEQYF
.	TRBV14	TRBJ1-3	13	.	TGTGCCAGCAGCCAAGATCTACGTGACACCATATATTTT	CASSQDLRDTIYF
.	TRBV27	TRBJ2-5	15	.	TGTGCCAGCAGTTTATCCGCCCAGGGGAGAGAGACCCAGTACTTC	CASSLSAQGRETQYF
.	TRBV29-1	TRBJ2-7	13	.	TGCAGCGTTGGTTCGACAGGACCCTACGAGCAGTACTTC	CSVGSTGPYEQYF
.	TRBV18	TRBJ2-1	16	.	TGTGCCAGCTCACCATATACGGGGAGCTCCTACAATGAGCAGTTCTTC	CASSPYTGSSYNEQFF
.	TRBV27	TRBJ2-7	13	TRBD2	TGTGCCAGCAGTTTAGACGGGAGGAACGAGCAGTACTTC	CASSLDGRNEQYF
.	TRBV19	TRBJ2-7	15	TRBD1	TGTGCCAGTAGCCTCGCCGGGACAGGGGGCTACGAGCAGTACTTC	CASSLAGTGGYEQYF
.	TRBV19	TRBJ1-5	13	.	TGTGCCAGTAGCGCAGTTAGCAATCAGCCCCAGCATTTT	CASSAVSNQPQHF
.	TRBV5-1	TRBJ1-5	15	.	TGCGCCAGCAGCTTGCTGGGTAGCCGCAATCAGCCCCAGCATTTT	CASSLLGSRNQPQHF
.	TRBV5-4	TRBJ2-1	16	.	TGTGCCAGCAGCTTGGCCAAAGGGGAATCCTACAATGAGCAGTTCTTC	CASSLAKGESYNEQFF
.	TRBV6-1	TRBJ2-1	13	TRBD2	TGTGCCAGCAGGTTAGCGGGGAACAATGAGCAGTTCTTC	CASRLAGNNEQFF
once	TRBV27	TRBJ2-3	18	.	TGTGCCAGCAGTTTATCGACCATGGGACACTCCCTCACAGATACGCAGTATTTT	CASSLSTMGHSLTDTQYF
.	TRBV19	TRBJ2-7	13	.	TGTGCCAGTAGTATTAGCTTATACTACGAGCAGTACTTC	CASSISLYYEQYF
.	TRBV29-1	TRBJ2-3	17	.	TGCAGCGTGGGGTTTGATTTGGTGAGGGCCAGCACAGATACGCAGTATTTT	CSVGFDLVRASTDTQYF